Given below is one TCR beta chain in context. Germline CDR1 LGHNA, CDR2 YSLEER. This CDR3 region has 15 residues. V shed 4 bases and J shed 1 base, with 13 bases lying between them. The data were taken from a study of T cell changes during pregnancy in multiple sclerosis. Measured with immunoSEQ multiplex PCR; TCRdb has only the in-frame clones, and not every one. In the table there are approximately 93,000 clones, 75% to 95% of which are singletons. This specimen was peripheral blood, taken in the first trimester of pregnancy. The chain carries TRBV4-3 and TRBJ1-1, with D possibly matching TRBD1 (5 bases). This clonotype was obtained from a female donor in good health, enrolled as a control in a pregnancy study. The CDR3 is CASSRSGGANTEAFF. CDR3 nucleotides: TGCGCCAGCAGCCGCTCGGGCGGGGCGAACACTGAAGCTTTCTTT.